A selection of T cell receptor beta chains follows, all from one sample in a study of response to subunit inactivated influenza vaccine. Using its own MiXCR run on the RT-PCR reads, TCRdb lists one record per CDR3 protein. The sample consists of approximately 530,000 distinct CDR3 sequences, approximately 7.2% of them appearing once. Sequenced here: PBMCs from blood, sampled roughly 24 months after vaccination. These receptors originate from a man between 50 and 75 years old who received an inactivated influenza vaccine. CDR3s include the opening cysteine and the closing phenylalanine or tryptophan. A D gene is named only where the DNA matches it firmly. Clone sizes are given selectively: once, few, many, or a class where the clone is expanded.

J gene | V gene | D gene | CDR3 length | clone size | CDR3 DNA | CDR3 protein
TRBJ2-4 | TRBV7-2 | TRBD1 | 13 | many | TGTGCCAGCAGCTTAGCCTGGGACAGAAGTCAGTACTTC | CASSLAWDRSQYF
TRBJ2-4 | TRBV10-3 | TRBD1 | 13 | - | TGTGCCATCAGTGGGACAGGTATAGACATTCAGTACTTC | CAISGTGIDIQYF
TRBJ1-3 | TRBV4-3 | - | 16 | few | TGCGCCAGCAGCCAAGAGTTCAGAACAGGAAGCGCCACCATATATTTT | CASSQEFRTGSATIYF
TRBJ2-1 | TRBV3-1 | - | 15 | - | TGTGCCAGCAGCCAGGACGGGATTTCCTACAATGAGCAGTTCTTC | CASSQDGISYNEQFF
TRBJ1-2 | TRBV5-1 | TRBD1 | 15 | many | TGCGCCAGCAGCTCGGGACAGGCAACTAACTATGGCTACACCTTC | CASSSGQATNYGYTF
TRBJ2-3 | TRBV5-1 | TRBD1 | 15 | few | TGCGCCAGCAGCAAGGGACAGGGGAATCCAGATACGCAGTATTTT | CASSKGQGNPDTQYF
TRBJ2-7 | TRBV11-2 | TRBD2 | 15 | - | TGTGCCAGCAGCTTCCCCGGCCGGGGGGTTAACGAGCAGTACTTC | CASSFPGRGVNEQYF
TRBJ1-2 | TRBV20-1 | - | 14 | - | TGCAGTGGGACAAAGGAACAGTCTAACTATGGCTACACCTTC | CSGTKEQSNYGYTF
TRBJ1-2 | TRBV30 | - | 13 | few | TGTGCCTGGAACCGAGGAGGGATCGATGGCTACACCTTC | CAWNRGGIDGYTF
TRBJ2-1 | TRBV7-9 | TRBD2 | 15 | few | TGTGCCAGCAGCTTAGCTAGCGGGGGAAGCGATGAGCAGTTCTTC | CASSLASGGSDEQFF
TRBJ2-5 | TRBV5-5 | TRBD2 | 13 | - | TGTGCCAGCAGCGGAGGGACTAGAGAGACCCAGTACTTC | CASSGGTRETQYF
TRBJ1-4 | TRBV20-1 | - | 14 | - | TGCAGTGCTAGGGACCCCCGAACTAATGAAAAACTGTTTTTT | CSARDPRTNEKLFF
TRBJ2-7 | TRBV6-1 | TRBD2 | 17 | few | TGTGCCAGCAGCCCTGAGAGCGGGGGGGCATTCTGGTACGAGCAGTACTTC | CASSPESGGAFWYEQYF
TRBJ2-5 | TRBV12-3/TRBV12-4 | - | 13 | few | TGTGCCAGCAGTTCAGAGTACCAAGAGACCCAGTACTTC | CASSSEYQETQYF
TRBJ1-1 | TRBV20-1 | - | 15 | - | TGCAGTGCTGCCCCGCCAGGGGCAGGGTTTGGTGAAGCTTTCTTT | CSAAPPGAGFGEAFF
TRBJ2-1 | TRBV9 | - | 15 | many | TGTGCCAGCAGTGAGGGGGGGGGTCTGTACCATGAGCAGTTCTTC | CASSEGGGLYHEQFF
TRBJ1-2 | TRBV20-1 | - | 10 | many | TGCAGTTTCAGGGAAGATGGCTACACCTTC | CSFREDGYTF
TRBJ1-5 | TRBV21-1 | - | 14 | - | TGTGCCAGCAGAACCGGGGGAGGCAATCAGCCCCAGCATTTT | CASRTGGGNQPQHF
TRBJ1-4 | TRBV10-3 | TRBD1 | 15 | - | TGTGCCATCAGTGATCCGACAGGGGGTAATGAAAAACTGTTTTTT | CAISDPTGGNEKLFF
TRBJ2-1 | TRBV9 | TRBD2 | 16 | few | TGTGCCAGCAGCGTAGGTGGGGGGGGACCCTACAATGAGCAGTTCTTC | CASSVGGGGPYNEQFF
TRBJ1-5 | TRBV6-5 | - | 16 | - | TGTGCCAGCAGCCCGGGACCCCCGGGGAGCAATCAGCCCCAGCATTTT | CASSPGPPGSNQPQHF
TRBJ1-2 | TRBV6-5 | TRBD1 | 14 | - | TGTGCCAGCAGTTACCGGACAGGGGGCGAAGGCTACACCTTC | CASSYRTGGEGYTF
TRBJ2-7 | TRBV9 | - | 14 | few | TGTGCCAGCAGCGTAGTCGGCACCTCCTACGAGCAGTACTTC | CASSVVGTSYEQYF
TRBJ1-5 | TRBV5-5 | - | 15 | - | TGTGCCAGCAGCGGGGGTGGGCCCCTCAGGGTGCCCCAGCATTTT | CASSGGGPLRVPQHF
TRBJ2-7 | TRBV6-2/TRBV6-3 | TRBD1 | 16 | few | TGTGCCAGCAGCGTCCCCCTGGGACAGGGGAGGTACGAGCAGTACTTC | CASSVPLGQGRYEQYF
TRBJ2-1 | TRBV24-1 | - | 13 | few | TGTGCCACCAGTGATTTGACCGACAATGAGCAGTTCTTC | CATSDLTDNEQFF
TRBJ2-7 | TRBV4-3 | TRBD1 | 14 | many | TGCGCCAGCAGCCTGGACAGGGGTGGGTACGAGCAGTACTTC | CASSLDRGGYEQYF
TRBJ2-1 | TRBV5-1 | TRBD2 | 16 | many | TGCGCCAGCAGAAGGACTAGCGGGAGTAGCTACAATGAGCAGTTCTTC | CASRRTSGSSYNEQFF
TRBJ1-2 | TRBV20-1 | - | 14 | - | TGCAGTGCTAGAGTCGGACAGACCCTCTATGGCTACACCTTC | CSARVGQTLYGYTF
TRBJ2-3 | TRBV7-2 | - | 16 | - | TGTGCCAGCAGCTTAGCTGGGACACACAACACAGATACGCAGTATTTT | CASSLAGTHNTDTQYF
TRBJ1-4 | TRBV5-1 | - | 16 | few | TGCGCCAGCAGCTTAGTTCCGACAGCAACTAATGAAAAACTGTTTTTT | CASSLVPTATNEKLFF
TRBJ2-1 | TRBV28 | - | 11 | many | TGTGCCAGTGGGGGCGGATTTGAGCAGTTCTTC | CASGGGFEQFF
TRBJ1-1 | TRBV12-3/TRBV12-4 | TRBD1 | 14 | many | TGTGCCAGCAGTAGGGACAGGTTGAACACTGAAGCTTTCTTT | CASSRDRLNTEAFF
TRBJ2-1 | TRBV25-1 | - | 14 | - | TGTGCCAGCAGTGAATCAATCTCCTACAATGAGCAGTTCTTC | CASSESISYNEQFF
TRBJ2-5 | TRBV20-1 | TRBD2 | 14 | many | TGCAGTGCTAGGACTAGCGGGTACCAAGAGACCCAGTACTTC | CSARTSGYQETQYF
TRBJ2-1 | TRBV15 | - | 13 | - | TGTGCCACCAGCGGTGTCTCCTACAATGAGCAGTTCTTC | CATSGVSYNEQFF
TRBJ2-1 | TRBV20-1 | TRBD1 | 16 | many | TGCAGTGCTCCTGGGGACAGGGGGGGGGAGTACAATGAGCAGTTCTTC | CSAPGDRGGEYNEQFF
TRBJ2-3 | TRBV7-9 | - | 12 | - | TGTGCCAGCAGCTCCTCCCTTAGTACGCAGTATTTT | CASSSSLSTQYF
TRBJ2-7 | TRBV4-2 | TRBD2 | 16 | - | TGTGCCAGCAGCCAAGATCCTAGCGGGAATGCCTACGAGCAGTACTTC | CASSQDPSGNAYEQYF
TRBJ2-5 | TRBV29-1 | - | 16 | few | TGCAGCGTTGAAGATTGGGGCCAGGGCCAAAAAGAGACCCAGTACTTC | CSVEDWGQGQKETQYF
TRBJ2-5 | TRBV6-5 | - | 11 | many | TGTGCCAGCAGTTACGGCGAGACCCAGTACTTC | CASSYGETQYF
TRBJ2-7 | TRBV6-2/TRBV6-3 | TRBD1 | 14 | few | TGTGCCAGCAGGGCGACAGGGAAAGTCCCCGAGCAGTACTTC | CASRATGKVPEQYF
TRBJ2-3 | TRBV18 | - | 15 | few | TGTGCCAGCTCCCTGACAGGTTCAATGGCAGATACGCAGTATTTT | CASSLTGSMADTQYF
TRBJ2-1 | TRBV4-2 | - | 13 | few | TGTGCCAGCAGCCAAGATCATAACAATGAGCAGTTCTTC | CASSQDHNNEQFF
TRBJ1-2 | TRBV5-1 | - | 14 | many | TGCGCCAGCAGCTTGGACAGGACTAACTATGGCTACACCTTC | CASSLDRTNYGYTF
TRBJ1-5 | TRBV6-6 | - | 13 | few | TGTGCCAGCAGTTACGGCAGGTGGGAGCCCCAGCATTTT | CASSYGRWEPQHF